This paragraph reports one T cell receptor beta chain. This clone occurred a few times. No cognate antigen has been identified for it. No base quality information exists; no much larger clone differs at one position. The sample is drawn from a study of cytotoxic CD8 clonotypes in ibrutinib-treated CLL (dated by TCRdb to the early 2020s). About the full investigation: The cohort had 11 to 12 relapsed/refractory and more than 14 treatment-naive patients; under 18 were IGHV unmutated. An average of about 250,000 productive templates and 94,082 productive rearrangements was obtained per sample. The response samples were drawn at a median of roughly twelve months into treatment, with a range of roughly 6 to 36 months. Cryopreserved peripheral blood mononuclear cells were obtained prior to treatment, at the time of response, and at either disease progression or sustained remission. All remission and progressive disease samples were collected while patients were still receiving ibrutinib. Responses were partial in approximately 24 patients and complete in 2; after median about 5.5 years follow-up, roughly 15 stayed in remission and about twelve progressed. Longitudinal samples were available for about 30% of the 86 trial participants.

The germline V gene supplies CDR1 MDHEN and CDR2 SYDVKM. Trimming at the junction amounts to 8 bases on V and 5 bases on J, and the germline ends lie 21 bases apart. Measured from the cysteine to the phenylalanine, the CDR3 is 15 residues long. The sequence is cut down to CDR3 DNA, 45 bases in frame from base 1. Interpreted using the paper, the time point label stands for: 12 months on ibrutinib. For TCR beta library preparation, about 2 micrograms of genomic DNA were isolated from cryopreserved PBMCs. Longitudinal blood samples from CLL patients on ibrutinib monotherapy underwent high-throughput TCR beta sequencing. The patients took part in an open-label, single-center phase 2 trial of ibrutinib monotherapy. The goal of deep resolution MiSeq sequencing was a depth between 1 in 1 million and 1 in 200,000 T cells, and coverage averaged 10x per clonotype. The immunoSEQ hsTCRB Kit was used to generate the TCR beta libraries. The original methods were these. Data were analyzed with ImmunoSEQ Data Assistant and ImmunoSEQ Analyzer, with V, D and J genes assigned per IMGT definitions. Clonality, which ranges from 0 to 1, was calculated as one minus the normalized Shannon entropy of productive rearrangement frequencies. Only overrepresented clonotypes making up at least 0.05% of each patient's repertoire were included in the public clonotype analysis. Repertoires from approximately 12 age-matched healthy donors in immuneACCESS were used as clonality controls. TCRdb provides this immuneACCESS table in a form limited to in-frame rearrangements. Some clones are lacking; in checked studies, under half of them reflect an unresolved V gene, and why the rest are absent is not known. V, J and clone size reflect that table, while D and trimming were determined from the DNA. Across this sample there are 49,000 or so clones, with about half seen only once. The top ten clones comprise 32% of the sample.

Summary of the overall study and its limitations: Baseline clonality was found to be higher than that of age-matched healthy donors and was strongly correlated with circulating CD8+ T-cell counts. Public clonotypes were rare and either contracted or stayed stable during treatment, and the rise in clonality at ibrutinib response reflected the expansion of private clonotypes. An increase in clonality was observed at ibrutinib response, with clonality remaining stable during sustained remission and falling back toward baseline at progression. Sampling times were not matched between sustained-remission and progressing patients, and lymph node repertoires were not studied.

The sequence was obtained from a human donor with chronic lymphocytic leukemia. The sequencing here drew on PBMCs, taken after 12 months of ibrutinib treatment. The chain is encoded by TRBV28 joined to TRBJ2-5; no confident D gene assignment can be made. In nucleotide form, the sequence is TGTGCCAGCTGTTCGTTGGCAGTCGCGAGGGAGACCCAGTACTTC. Translated, this gives CASCSLAVARETQYF.